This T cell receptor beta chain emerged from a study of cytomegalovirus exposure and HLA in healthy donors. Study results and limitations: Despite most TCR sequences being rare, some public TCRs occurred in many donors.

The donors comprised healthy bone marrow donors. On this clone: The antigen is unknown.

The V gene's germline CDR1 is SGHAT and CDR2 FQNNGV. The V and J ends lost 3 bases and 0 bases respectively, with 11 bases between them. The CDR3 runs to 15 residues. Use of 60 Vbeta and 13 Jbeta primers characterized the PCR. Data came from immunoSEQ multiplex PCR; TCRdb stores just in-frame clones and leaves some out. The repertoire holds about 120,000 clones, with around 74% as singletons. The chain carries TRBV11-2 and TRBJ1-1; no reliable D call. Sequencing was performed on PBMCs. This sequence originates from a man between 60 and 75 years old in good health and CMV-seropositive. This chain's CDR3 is CASSFQRAVNTEAFF. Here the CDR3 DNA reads TGTGCCAGCAGCTTCCAAAGAGCGGTGAACACTGAAGCTTTCTTT.